This T cell receptor (beta chain) emerged from a study of graft-versus-host responses after intestinal transplantation. Study as a whole: Isolated intestinal, liver-intestinal, or multivisceral transplants had been given to the recipients. Induction using anti-thymocyte globulin, followed by tacrolimus and steroids for roughly 3 years, was given to all recipients.

Points on this clone: Its antigen is unidentified.

Study outcomes and limitations: Early post-transplant falls in HvG clones accompanied the peak levels of circulating GvH clones. Some GvH clones were seen earlier in gut or blood, suggesting intestinal origin.

Germline CDR1 is SGHNT and CDR2 is YYREEE (reference sequence). The CDR3 extends over 14 amino acids. Trimming removed 0 bases from V and 6 bases from J, with 12 bases in between. Method: immunoSEQ multiplex PCR; TCRdb's copy keeps in-frame clones and lacks some. The table shows under 100,000 clones, with 75% to 95% occurring only once. The J gene is TRBJ1-1, the V gene TRBV5-4; no clear D. Here the sequenced sample was PBMCs, taken approximately 420 days after intestinal transplant. This receptor was taken from a human patient who received an intestinal transplant, so some T cells may come from the graft donor. The CDR3 sequence: CASSLEAAAPEAFF. DNA of the CDR3: TGTGCCAGCAGCTTGGAGGCTGCTGCACCTGAAGCTTTCTTT.